A single sample is the source of the 21 T cell receptor beta chains below, sequenced in a study of cytomegalovirus exposure and HLA in healthy donors (dated by TCRdb to 2016 to 2017). The method behind the library was the immunoSEQ multiplex PCR assay. For the multiplex PCR, a mixture combining 60 forward primers for TCR Vbeta segments and 13 reverse primers for TCR Jbeta segments was used. In its TCRdb copy, this immuneACCESS table keeps in-frame sequences only and misses some clones. Where compared with another copy, unresolved V genes explain less than half of these, and the others have no known cause. The table held for this sample gives about 88,000 clones. The top ten clones comprise more than 5.5% of the sample. Sequencing was performed on PBMCs. The receptors were gathered from a girl aged 10 to 17 in good health and CMV-seropositive.

CDR3 DNA: TGTGCCAGCAGCCAAGATATGAACACTGAAGCTTTCTTT. It yields the protein CASSQDMNTEAFF. J is TRBJ1-1 and V is TRBV14; D is uncertain. V lost 0 bases, J lost 0 bases, and 2 bases lay in between. Per the germline V gene, CDR1 is SGHDN and CDR2 is FVKESK. There are 13 residues in the CDR3.

The chain joins TRBV25-1 to TRBJ2-3; 7 bases agree with TRBD1. J gave up 8 bases and V 6 bases, and 8 bases lay outside the gene matches. The CDR3 sequence is 13 residues long. CDR1 MGHDK and CDR2 SYGVNS come from the germline V gene. CDR3 coding DNA: TGTGCCAGCAGAGAGCCAGGGGGAGCTACGCAGTATTTT. It codes for CASREPGGATQYF.

This rearrangement joins TRBV7-9 to TRBJ2-5; D unclear. The CDR3 consists of 14 residues. V lost 5 bases and J lost 2, with 12 bases in between. Germline V gene lookup returns CDR1 SEHNR and CDR2 FQNEAQ (reference sequence). The CDR3 DNA sequence: TGTGCCAGCAGCCCCCGACTGCAACAAGAGACCCAGTACTTC. It yields the protein CASSPRLQQETQYF.

This rearrangement joins TRBV6-5 to TRBJ1-1; no definite D call. The CDR3 is made up of 11 amino acids. The germline gives CDR1 MNHEY, CDR2 SVGAGI. V lost 5 bases to trimming and J lost 7 bases, with 8 bases between them. CDR3 protein: CASSTTYEAFF. DNA of the CDR3: TGTGCCAGCAGTACGACATATGAAGCTTTCTTT.

The rearrangement joins TRBV7-3 to TRBJ2-1, with 10 bases fitting TRBD2. V lost 1 base to trimming and J lost 7 bases; unmatched junction nucleotides: 10. Per germline, CDR1 SGHTA and CDR2 FQGTGA. The CDR3 has 17 amino acids. The CDR3 region is CASSLNSASGGGNEQFF. CDR3 nucleotides: TGTGCCAGCAGCTTAAACTCAGCCAGCGGGGGGGGTAATGAGCAGTTCTTC.

The chain links TRBV30 to TRBJ2-5; 7 bases fit TRBD2. J gave up 10 bases and V 4 bases, and 9 bases lay outside the gene matches. CDR1 is GTSNPN, CDR2 SVGIG, per germline (reference sequence). The CDR3 runs to 12 residues. As DNA, the CDR3 is TGTGCCTGGACCAGACTGGGGGGGAACCAGTACTTC. Translating it yields CAWTRLGGNQYF.

The chain recombines TRBV29-1 with TRBJ2-3; 14 nucleotides line up with TRBD2. The CDR3 totals 16 residues. CDR1 and CDR2 from the germline V gene are SQVTM and ANQGSEA. Trimming removed 1 base from V and 5 bases from J; junction bases left unmatched: 5. The CDR3 reads CSVEGLAGGRGDTQYF. The CDR3 DNA is TGCAGCGTTGAAGGACTAGCGGGGGGGAGGGGAGATACGCAGTATTTT.

The chain recombines TRBV11-1 with TRBJ1-6; tentatively, D is TRBD1 (5 bases). The germline V gene has CDR1 SGHAT and CDR2 FQDESV (reference sequence). This CDR3 has 15 amino acids. V was cut by 5 bases and J by 7 bases, with 15 bases left in between. The CDR3 reads CASSGREAGNSPLHF. CDR3 DNA: TGTGCCAGCAGCGGCAGGGAAGCCGGGAATTCACCCCTCCACTTT.

As to this clone: The junction differs from germline at one of its ends, possibly a read error. The chain joins TRBV4-2 to TRBJ1-6; D ambiguous. The germline V gene has CDR1 LGHNA and CDR2 YNFKEQ. The CDR3 length is 13 residues. CDR3: CASSQVRTSPLHF. The CDR3 nucleotides read TGTGCCAGCAGCCAAGTTAGGACTTCACCCCTACACTTT.

The chain is built from TRBV5-4 and TRBJ2-3, with 8 positions matching TRBD2. Germline CDR1 SGHNT, CDR2 YYREEE (reference sequence). This CDR3 has 15 residues. V lost 2 bases to trimming and J lost 2 bases; unmatched junction nucleotides: 4. The CDR3 DNA is TGTGCCAGCAGCTTCCGCGGGGGGACCACAGATACGCAGTATTTT. Its translation: CASSFRGGTTDTQYF.

With regard to this clone: Sequence at one end of the junction differs from germline and may be a read error. The V and J genes are TRBV5-6 and TRBJ2-3; D possibly corresponds to TRBD1 (5 bases). The V gene's germline CDR1 is SGHDT and CDR2 YYEEEE. CDR3 length equals 13 residues. CDR3 amino acids: CASSFDSTDKQYF. The CDR3 DNA reads TGTGCCAGCAGTTTTGACAGCACAGATAAGCAGTATTTT.

The chain combines TRBV19 with TRBJ1-5, with D possibly being TRBD1 (5 bases). Per germline, CDR1 LNHDA and CDR2 SQIVND (reference sequence). V was clipped by 1 base and J by 2 bases, with 6 bases between them. The CDR3 runs to 14 residues. The CDR3 region is CASSIVGGNQPQHF. The DNA of the CDR3 is TGTGCCAGTAGTATAGTAGGGGGCAATCAGCCCCAGCATTTT. Looking up the rest from reference TRBV19 and TRBJ1-5 gives the full variable domain: DGGITQSPKYLFRKEGQNVTLSCEQNLNHDAMYWYRQDPGQGLRLIYYSQIVNDFQKGDIAEGYSVSREKKESFPLTVTSAQKNPTAFYLCASSIVGGNQPQHFGDGTRLSIL.

V gene TRBV4-1 combines with J gene TRBJ1-3, with unresolved D. Germline V gives CDR1 MGHRA, CDR2 YSYEKL. V was clipped by 4 bases and J by 2 bases, with 3 bases between them. CDR3 size: 12 residues. The CDR3 here is CASSLTGNTIYF. The CDR3 DNA follows: TGCGCCAGCAGCCTTACTGGAAACACCATATATTTT.

The V call is TRBV19, the J call TRBJ2-1, with TRBD2 identical over 8 bases. Germline assignment: CDR1 LNHDA and CDR2 SQIVND (reference sequence). This CDR3 is built from 15 residues. V was pared by 7 bases and J by 3 bases, with 8 bases of the junction left unmatched. CDR3 DNA: TGTGCCAGTATTCGGGGGGGCCGGATCTACAATGAGCAGTTCTTC. It translates to CASIRGGRIYNEQFF.

The V and J genes are TRBV7-3 and TRBJ1-6, with 7 bases fitting TRBD1. The CDR3 runs 14 residues. Germline V gene lookup returns CDR1 SGHTA and CDR2 FQGTGA. V trimming: 4 bases; J trimming: 10 bases; junction bases outside the gene matches: 7. The CDR3 spells CASSSQGRGSPLHF. As DNA, the CDR3 is TGTGCCAGCAGCTCACAGGGGCGCGGATCACCCCTCCACTTT.

This chain links TRBV6-5 with TRBJ2-5; D may be TRBD2 (7 bases). V dropped 11 bases and J dropped 5 bases, with 18 bases sitting between them. In germline, CDR1 is MNHEY, CDR2 SVGAGI. The CDR3 loop spans 13 amino acids. As DNA, the CDR3 is TGTGCCGTGTCGGGGGGCTGGACTGAGACCCAGTACTTC. Translating it yields CAVSGGWTETQYF.

The gene calls are TRBV9 and TRBJ2-5; 8 nucleotides match TRBD2. This CDR3 spans 15 amino acids. CDR1 SGDLS and CDR2 YYNGEE come from the germline V gene. The V and J ends lost 4 bases and 5 bases, in that order; junction bases with no gene match: 10. The CDR3 loop is CASSLSGGGGETQYF. CDR3 in DNA: TGTGCCAGCAGCCTCTCCGGCGGCGGGGGGGAGACCCAGTACTTC.

The chain couples TRBV4-3 to TRBJ2-7; D gene unclear. Between the trimmed V and J ends, which lost 0 bases and 4 bases, there was a span of 13 bases. The germline V gene encodes CDR1 LGHNA and CDR2 YSLEER. The CDR3 contains 15 residues. CDR3 sequence: CASSQDRDLIYEQYF. Written as DNA, the CDR3 is TGCGCCAGCAGCCAAGATCGAGACTTAATTTACGAGCAGTACTTC.

This chain joins TRBV7-2 and TRBJ1-5; D gene uncertain. The germline CDR1 and CDR2 sequences are SGHTA and FQGNSA. The CDR3 sequence is 14 residues long. Deletions cut 1 base from V and 7 bases from J, with 11 bases between. The CDR3 loop reads CASSLVGGQQPQHF. The DNA for the CDR3 is TGTGCCAGCAGCTTAGTAGGAGGCCAACAGCCCCAGCATTTT.

The gene calls are TRBV25-1 and TRBJ2-1; 8 nucleotides line up with TRBD1. The CDR3 contains 13 residues. CDR1 and CDR2 from the germline V gene are MGHDK and SYGVNS. V trimming: 6 bases; J trimming: 9 bases; junction bases outside the gene matches: 7. CDR3 loop: CASSLQGALEQFF. The CDR3 DNA reads as TGTGCCAGCAGCCTTCAGGGGGCGCTTGAGCAGTTCTTC.

The chain is built from TRBV14 and TRBJ2-1; a weak D match, TRBD1 (5 bases). Per the germline V gene, CDR1 is SGHDN and CDR2 is FVKESK. The CDR3 is made up of 14 amino acids. V gave up 3 bases and J gave up 7 bases, with 13 bases separating them. CDR3 region: CASSHTGLGNEQFF. The CDR3 region has the DNA TGTGCCAGCAGCCACACAGGTCTGGGGAATGAGCAGTTCTTC.